A selection of T cell receptor beta chains follows, all from one sample in a study of T cells in tumors after PD-1 blockade. TCRdb keeps only in-frame clones here, not all; method: immunoSEQ multiplex PCR. The sample contains more than 50,000 clones, approximately 79% of which appear only once. Sequenced here: PBMCs, sampled after anti-PD-1 treatment. The receptors here all came from a human donor with basal cell carcinoma. Each CDR3 is given with its conserved first and last residue. The D gene is left open where the match is weak. The size entry is marked missing in some rows and otherwise reads once, few, many or a size class.

NA	TRBV7-2	TRBJ1-5	TRBD1	CASSLQGGNQPQHF	TGTGCCAGCAGCTTACAGGGGGGCAATCAGCCCCAGCATTTT
NA	TRBV19	TRBJ1-5	TRBD1	CASSIKTGSNQPQHF	TGTGCCAGTAGTATAAAGACAGGGAGCAATCAGCCCCAGCATTTT
once	TRBV3-1/TRBV3-2	TRBJ2-2	NA	CASSQEKGFTTGELFF	TGTGCCAGCAGCCAAGAGAAGGGTTTTACCACCGGGGAGCTGTTTTTT
NA	TRBV5-1	TRBJ1-2	TRBD1	CASSRTGDYGYTF	TGCGCCAGCAGCAGGACAGGGGACTATGGCTACACCTTC
NA	TRBV14	TRBJ1-2	TRBD1	CASSQKAGTGDGYTF	TGTGCCAGCAGCCAAAAGGCCGGGACAGGGGATGGCTACACCTTC
NA	TRBV30	TRBJ2-7	NA	CAWGTETPAYEQYF	TGTGCCTGGGGAACCGAAACACCTGCCTACGAGCAGTACTTC
NA	TRBV7-9	TRBJ2-5	TRBD1	CASSLRAGGSETQYF	TGTGCCAGCAGCTTAAGGGCAGGGGGCTCGGAGACCCAGTACTTC
NA	TRBV7-6	TRBJ2-3	TRBD2	CASSNQRGQFKDTQYF	TGTGCCAGCAGCAATCAGCGGGGGCAATTCAAAGATACGCAGTATTTT
NA	TRBV5-1	TRBJ1-1	NA	CASSSSGRPNTEAFF	TGCGCCAGCAGCTCCTCGGGACGGCCGAACACTGAAGCTTTCTTT
NA	TRBV3-1/TRBV3-2	TRBJ2-7	NA	CASSQALALGYEQYF	TGTGCCAGCAGCCAAGCCCTAGCGTTGGGCTACGAGCAGTACTTC
once	TRBV20-1	TRBJ2-7	NA	CSASERLDSYEQYF	TGCAGTGCTAGTGAAAGACTCGACTCCTACGAGCAGTACTTC
NA	TRBV5-1	TRBJ2-7	NA	CASSSQGGSYEQYF	TGCGCCAGCAGCTCCCAGGGGGGGTCCTACGAGCAGTACTTC
NA	TRBV6-5	TRBJ1-2	NA	CASRDTGTTYGYTF	TGTGCCAGCAGAGACACCGGGACAACCTATGGCTACACCTTC
NA	TRBV30	TRBJ1-5	TRBD1	CAWSTGGAGQPQHF	TGTGCCTGGAGTACAGGGGGCGCAGGACAGCCCCAGCATTTT
NA	TRBV5-1	TRBJ2-1	NA	CASSLVQGGNEQFF	TGCGCCAGCAGCTTGGTACAGGGTGGCAATGAGCAGTTCTTC
once	TRBV30	TRBJ1-2	NA	CAWRILGLTNYGYTF	TGTGCCTGGAGGATACTGGGACTGACTAACTATGGCTACACCTTC
NA	TRBV6-1	TRBJ2-2	NA	CASSEPGSDNTGELFF	TGTGCCAGCAGTGAACCGGGGTCGGATAACACCGGGGAGCTGTTTTTT
NA	TRBV3-1/TRBV3-2	TRBJ1-2	TRBD1	CASRSTSGQNYGYTF	TGTGCCAGCAGGTCTACGTCGGGACAGAACTATGGCTACACCTTC
few	TRBV28	TRBJ1-2	NA	CASSSGYRGGYTF	TGTGCCAGCAGTTCGGGTTACCGTGGGGGCTACACCTTC
NA	TRBV29-1	TRBJ2-3	TRBD2	CSVRSGLSTDTQYF	TGCAGCGTCCGTAGCGGGCTAAGCACAGATACGCAGTATTTT
NA	TRBV27	TRBJ2-5	TRBD1	CASSLEAQGFQETQYF	TGTGCCAGCAGTTTAGAAGCACAGGGGTTCCAAGAGACCCAGTACTTC
NA	TRBV7-6	TRBJ2-3	TRBD2	CASSLVRPGRADTQYF	TGTGCCAGCAGCTTAGTACGTCCAGGGAGGGCAGATACGCAGTATTTT
NA	TRBV5-5	TRBJ1-1	NA	CASSPLAGTTTEAFF	TGTGCCAGCAGCCCTCTTGCGGGTACGACCACTGAAGCTTTCTTT
NA	TRBV18	TRBJ1-4	NA	CASSPRSWGGDEKLFF	TGTGCCAGCTCACCACGGAGCTGGGGAGGCGATGAAAAACTGTTTTTT
many	TRBV6-5	TRBJ2-7	NA	CASQRGDRTYEQYF	TGTGCCAGCCAAAGGGGTGATAGGACTTACGAGCAGTACTTC
NA	TRBV3-1/TRBV3-2	TRBJ2-7	NA	CASSQVEGSASYEQYF	TGTGCCAGCAGCCAAGTTGAAGGGAGCGCATCCTACGAGCAGTACTTC
NA	TRBV27	TRBJ2-5	NA	CASSLYGPAGQTQYF	TGTGCCAGCAGTTTATACGGGCCTGCGGGGCAGACCCAGTACTTC
few	TRBV6-2/TRBV6-3	TRBJ2-1	NA	CASSSTYNEQFF	TGTGCCAGCAGTTCCACCTACAATGAGCAGTTCTTC
few	TRBV3-1/TRBV3-2	TRBJ1-1	NA	CASSQSARENTEAFF	TGTGCCAGCAGCCAATCGGCCAGGGAGAACACTGAAGCTTTCTTT
NA	TRBV18	TRBJ1-1	TRBD1	CASSPQTGDFHTEAFF	TGTGCCAGCTCACCCCAGACAGGGGATTTCCACACTGAAGCTTTCTTT
once	TRBV7-9	TRBJ2-3	NA	CASSLEATTDTQYF	TGTGCCAGCAGCTTAGAGGCAACCACAGATACGCAGTATTTT
NA	TRBV9	TRBJ1-2	NA	CASSVAPNGGGFYGYTF	TGTGCCAGCAGCGTAGCCCCGAACGGCGGGGGGTTCTATGGCTACACCTTC
NA	TRBV2	TRBJ2-2	NA	CASRGRLGTGELFF	TGTGCCAGCAGGGGACGACTAGGGACCGGGGAGCTGTTTTTT
NA	TRBV19	TRBJ2-7	TRBD2	CASSGEAGLSSYEQYF	TGTGCCAGTAGTGGGGAAGCGGGACTCAGTTCCTACGAGCAGTACTTC
NA	TRBV11-3	TRBJ2-2	NA	CASSFGGGSNGELFF	TGTGCCAGCAGCTTTGGAGGGGGCAGTAACGGGGAGCTGTTTTTT
NA	TRBV9	TRBJ1-6	TRBD1	CASSAGQGGTYNSPLHF	TGTGCCAGCAGCGCCGGACAGGGGGGGACCTATAATTCACCCCTCCACTTT
NA	TRBV28	TRBJ2-3	TRBD2	CASTPPASGTASTDTQYF	TGTGCCAGCACCCCCCCGGCTAGCGGGACAGCTAGCACAGATACGCAGTATTTT
once	TRBV5-8	TRBJ1-5	NA	CASSGLNQPQHF	TGTGCCAGCTCAGGGTTAAATCAGCCCCAGCATTTT
NA	TRBV19	TRBJ1-6	NA	CASTPGPRSSPLHF	TGTGCCAGTACTCCAGGGCCCAGGAGTTCACCCCTCCACTTT
NA	TRBV5-4	TRBJ2-3	TRBD2	CASSLRVTAGGTDTQYF	TGTGCCAGCAGCTTGCGCGTGACAGCGGGGGGCACAGATACGCAGTATTTT
few	TRBV4-1	TRBJ1-2	NA	CASRAGDSSFYGYTF	TGCGCCAGCAGGGCCGGAGACAGTTCCTTCTATGGCTACACCTTC
NA	TRBV6-6	TRBJ2-5	TRBD2	CASSPGGETQYF	TGTGCCAGCAGTCCCGGGGGGGAGACCCAGTACTTC
NA	TRBV28	TRBJ1-1	NA	CASTQNTEAFF	TGTGCCAGCACGCAAAACACTGAAGCTTTCTTT
NA	TRBV6-1	TRBJ1-3	NA	CASMGGSGNTIYF	TGTGCCAGCATGGGCGGCTCTGGAAACACCATATATTTT
few	TRBV25-1	TRBJ2-1	NA	CASSDPSYNEQFF	TGTGCCAGCAGTGATCCGTCCTACAATGAGCAGTTCTTC
NA	TRBV30	TRBJ2-5	TRBD1	CAWSVQGAGETQYF	TGTGCCTGGAGTGTTCAGGGGGCGGGAGAGACCCAGTACTTC
once	TRBV18	TRBJ1-1	NA	CASSPGMNTEAFF	TGTGCCAGCTCACCAGGCATGAACACTGAAGCTTTCTTT
NA	TRBV15	TRBJ1-2	TRBD1	CATSREAGGWYGYTF	TGTGCCACCAGCAGAGAGGCAGGGGGATGGTATGGCTACACCTTC
NA	TRBV12-1	TRBJ1-2	NA	CASSSNLQGAHGYTF	TGTGCCAGCAGCTCAAATTTACAGGGGGCCCATGGCTACACCTTC
NA	TRBV5-1	TRBJ2-5	TRBD2	CASSWAGGGPETQYF	TGCGCCAGCAGTTGGGCGGGGGGGGGCCCCGAGACCCAGTACTTC
NA	TRBV5-4	TRBJ2-7	TRBD2	CASRPGLDGEQYF	TGTGCCAGCAGACCGGGACTAGACGGCGAGCAGTACTTC
NA	TRBV6-4	TRBJ2-1	TRBD2	CASSDSASGGGNEQFF	TGTGCCAGCAGTGACTCGGCTAGCGGGGGGGGCAATGAGCAGTTCTTC
NA	TRBV24-1	TRBJ1-2	NA	CATADTNYGYTF	TGTGCCACCGCCGACACTAACTATGGCTACACCTTC
NA	TRBV7-2	TRBJ1-1	NA	CASKRAVEFPEAFF	TGTGCCAGCAAACGTGCCGTTGAATTTCCTGAAGCTTTCTTT
NA	TRBV10-3	TRBJ2-3	NA	CAIRTSGDTQYF	TGTGCCATCAGAACTAGTGGAGATACGCAGTATTTT
NA	TRBV19	TRBJ2-6	NA	CASSISGTGANVLTF	TGTGCCAGTAGTATATCGGGCACTGGGGCCAACGTCCTGACTTTC
NA	TRBV21-1	TRBJ1-4	NA	CASSKIGRGPEKLFF	TGTGCCAGCAGCAAAATCGGCAGGGGACCGGAAAAACTGTTTTTT
NA	TRBV18	TRBJ2-4	NA	CASSPSGETKNIQYF	TGTGCCAGCTCACCGTCCGGAGAGACCAAAAACATTCAGTACTTC
NA	TRBV2	TRBJ2-7	NA	CASKTVFSSYEQYF	TGTGCCAGCAAGACAGTTTTTTCATCCTACGAGCAGTACTTC
NA	TRBV5-1	TRBJ2-3	TRBD2	CASSPPVGGGRTDTQYF	TGCGCCAGCAGCCCCCCCGTCGGCGGGGGGCGCACAGATACGCAGTATTTT